A single sample is the source of the 17 T cell receptor beta chains below, sequenced in a study of cytomegalovirus exposure and HLA in healthy donors. Amplification used 60 Vbeta primers and 13 Jbeta primers. Generated by immunoSEQ multiplex PCR, the TCRdb table keeps only in-frame clones and is missing some. The sample records 100,000 or so clones, more than 75% being singletons. The sequenced material came from PBMCs. These receptors originate from a man aged 18 to 35 in good health and CMV-seronegative.

This chain uses TRBV4-2 with TRBJ2-5; 10 bases match TRBD1. Germline V gene sequence: CDR1 LGHNA, CDR2 YNFKEQ. This CDR3 has 16 residues. The trim removed 2 bases at V and 3 bases at J, leaving 6 bases unmatched. CDR3 DNA sequence: TGTGCCAGCAGCCAAAACCCTGGGACAGGGGAAGAGACCCAGTACTTC. The encoded protein is CASSQNPGTGEETQYF.

In this sample, this clone turned up once. V is TRBV27 and J is TRBJ2-7, with 9 bases identical to TRBD2. V dropped 6 bases and J dropped 7; count of bases not matched to a gene: 1. From germline, CDR1 is MNHEY and CDR2 SMNVEV (reference sequence). The CDR3 extends over 11 amino acids. CDR3 DNA: TGTGCCAGCAGCCTAGCGGGAGAGCAGTACTTC. Translating it yields CASSLAGEQYF.

The chain is built from TRBV10-2 and TRBJ2-2; the match to TRBD1 covers 8 bases. Germline V gene data show CDR1 as WSHSY and CDR2 as SAAADI. The CDR3 length is 14 residues. The V segment lost 2 bases and the J segment 7 bases; nucleotides outside the gene matches: 3. The CDR3 DNA reads TGCGCCAGCAGTGAGCAGGGGGCGGGCGGGGAGCTGTTTTTT. Translating gives CASSEQGAGGELFF.

About this clone itself: One end of the junction fails to match germline, which may point to a read error. The chain combines TRBV27 with TRBJ1-2; maybe TRBD1 (5 bases). The length of the CDR3 is 13 residues. Germline V CDR1 and CDR2: MNHEY, SMNVEV (reference sequence). The CDR3 loop is CASSLSDSYGYTF. The CDR3 DNA reads TGTGCCAGCAGTCTATCCGACAGCTATGGCTACACCTTC.

V usage is TRBV2 and J usage is TRBJ2-5; 15 bases map to TRBD2. The DNA end lines up better with TRBJ2-7; the J call may be wrong. The CDR3 extends over 13 amino acids. Germline V gene lookup returns CDR1 SNHLY and CDR2 FYNNEI. The CDR3 protein is CASGTSGGYEQYF. The CDR3 nucleotides are TGTGCCAGCGGGACTAGCGGGGGGTACGAGCAGTACTTC.

The chain employs TRBV5-1 and TRBJ1-2; 10 bases match TRBD1. The CDR3 has 15 amino acids. V lost 0 bases to trimming and J lost 3 bases; unmatched junction nucleotides: 2. Germline CDR1 SGHRS, CDR2 YFSETQ. The CDR3 here is CASSLGDRGDYGYTF. The CDR3, as DNA: TGCGCCAGCAGCTTGGGGGACAGGGGTGACTATGGCTACACCTTC.

This clone has only a few counts. The genes are TRBV5-4 and TRBJ1-2, with TRBD1 matching 7 bases. This CDR3 is built from 12 residues. V gave up 5 bases and J gave up 8 bases; unmatched junction bases: 6. The germline V gene encodes CDR1 SGHNT and CDR2 YYREEE (reference sequence). CDR3 protein: CASRKGADGYTF. The CDR3, as DNA: TGTGCCAGCAGAAAGGGGGCTGACGGCTACACCTTC.

This clone came up a few times. The chain couples TRBV6-1 to TRBJ1-1; TRBD1 aligns across 7 bases. This CDR3 has 13 residues. With V trimmed by 6 bases and J by 1 base, 2 bases remained unmatched. The germline V gene has CDR1 MNHNS and CDR2 SASEGT. The CDR3 sequence is CASRGTANTEAFF. The CDR3 coding sequence is TGTGCCAGCAGAGGGACAGCGAACACTGAAGCTTTCTTT.

The genes are TRBV27 and TRBJ2-4; tentative D call: TRBD1 (6 bases). The CDR3 loop spans 14 amino acids. With 6 bases removed from V and 6 bases from J, the gap between germline ends came to 15 bases. CDR1 and CDR2 (germline): MNHEY, SMNVEV (reference sequence). The CDR3 loop is CASSFWGRGNIQYF. Here the CDR3 DNA reads TGTGCCAGCAGCTTCTGGGGGCGCGGAAACATTCAGTACTTC.

The V and J genes are TRBV9 and TRBJ2-5; TRBD1 matches at 8 bases. V was pared by 3 bases and J by 5 bases, with 6 bases of the junction left unmatched. There are 14 residues in the CDR3. Germline V gene sequence: CDR1 SGDLS, CDR2 YYNGEE. CDR3 region: CASSDQGAGETQYF. In DNA, the CDR3 is TGTGCCAGCAGCGACCAGGGGGCAGGGGAGACCCAGTACTTC. Full variable domain (remainder filled in from reference TRBV9 and TRBJ2-5): DSGVTQTPKHLITATGQRVTLRCSPRSGDLSVYWYQQSLDQGLQFLIQYYNGEERAKGNILERFSAQQFPDLHSELNLSSLELGDSALYFCASSDQGAGETQYFGPGTRLLVL.

The V call is TRBV7-9, the J call TRBJ1-1; possible D gene TRBD1, 5 bases. This CDR3 contains 14 residues. CDR1 and CDR2 (germline): SEHNR, FQNEAQ (reference sequence). Trimming removed 4 bases at V and 4 bases at J, with 13 bases between. CDR3 sequence: CASSSLGGTTEAFF. The CDR3 DNA reads as TGTGCCAGCAGCTCCTTGGGGGGGACCACTGAAGCTTTCTTT.

The chain has TRBV7-7 and TRBJ2-5, with D maybe TRBD2 (6 bases). Trimming left V 1 base short and J 2 bases short, with 11 bases between. CDR1 and CDR2 (germline): SSHAT, FNYEAQ (reference sequence). This CDR3 is 15 amino acids long. This CDR3 is CASSLGGVAQETQYF. In DNA, the CDR3 is TGTGCCAGCAGCTTAGGGGGGGTTGCTCAAGAGACCCAGTACTTC.

The chain couples TRBV5-1 to TRBJ2-7; D is undetermined. From germline, CDR1 is SGHRS and CDR2 YFSETQ. This CDR3 comprises 14 residues. V lost 4 bases to trimming and J lost 0 bases, with 11 bases between them. CDR3 coding DNA: TGCGCCAGCAGCGTCCAGGTGAGCTCCTACGAGCAGTACTTC. Encoded protein: CASSVQVSSYEQYF.

The gene calls are TRBV7-9 and TRBJ2-3; tentative D call: TRBD1 (6 bases). The germline V gene has CDR1 SEHNR and CDR2 FQNEAQ (reference sequence). The CDR3 extends over 14 amino acids. V was pared by 0 bases and J by 4 bases, with 8 bases between. The CDR3 DNA sequence: TGTGCCAGCAGCTTAGCAGGGGGAGCAGATACGCAGTATTTT. Encoded protein: CASSLAGGADTQYF.

The table lists this clone with a few counts. The chain joins TRBV4-2 to TRBJ2-1; 12 positions match TRBD2. J gave up 7 bases and V 1 base, and 14 bases lay outside the gene matches. The CDR3 is 19 amino acids. The germline V gene has CDR1 LGHNA and CDR2 YNFKEQ. CDR3 in DNA: TGTGCCAGCAGCCAAGCTGGAAGAGAAGGACTAGCGGGGTTAAATGAGCAGTTCTTC. Protein: CASSQAGREGLAGLNEQFF.

The sample holds a few counts of this clone. This chain joins TRBV13 and TRBJ2-2; D is perhaps TRBD2 (5 bases). The CDR3 is 15 amino acids. V gave up 1 base and J gave up 3 bases, with 9 bases separating them. Germline lookup yields CDR1 PRHDT and CDR2 FYEKMQ (reference sequence). CDR3 region: CASSLELGDTGELFF. Written as DNA, the CDR3 is TGTGCCAGCAGCTTAGAACTCGGGGACACCGGGGAGCTGTTTTTT. Looking up the rest from reference TRBV13 and TRBJ2-2 gives the full variable domain: AAGVIQSPRHLIKEKRETATLKCYPIPRHDTVYWYQQGPGQDPQFLISFYEKMQSDKGSIPDRFSAQQFSDYHSELNMSSLELGDSALYFCASSLELGDTGELFFGEGSRLTVL.

The V gene is TRBV4-1, the J gene TRBJ2-7, with D perhaps matching TRBD1 (6 bases). CDR3 length: 14 residues. Germline CDR1 MGHRA, CDR2 YSYEKL. Trimming cost V 3 bases and J 2 bases, with 11 bases left between them. In DNA form, the CDR3 reads TGCGCCAGCAGCCAGGGGGCAGGGGCCTACGAGCAGTACTTC. Its translation is CASSQGAGAYEQYF.